Each of the 25 T cell receptor beta chains below was sequenced from the same sample in a study of OX40 agonist ivuxolimab in advanced cancers. Assay: immunoSEQ multiplex PCR; the TCRdb copy retains only in-frame clones and omits some. The data show about 89,000 clones, more than 75% seen once. Sequenced here: CD4+ or CD8+ T cells sorted from blood, sampled in a trial of the OX40 agonist ivuxolimab. These receptors were obtained from an adult with an advanced solid tumor such as melanoma, head and neck, liver or kidney cancer.

CDR3 in amino acids: CASIMTGTYNSPLHF. For the CDR3, the DNA is TGTGCCAGTATCATGACCGGAACCTATAATTCACCCCTCCACTTT. V is TRBV19 and J is TRBJ1-6; D ambiguous. Germline CDR1 LNHDA, CDR2 SQIVND (reference sequence). The V end lost 7 bases, the J end lost 2 bases, and 12 bases lay between the germline ends. The CDR3 totals 15 residues. The entire variable domain, with the rest obtained from reference TRBV19 and TRBJ1-6, is as follows: DGGITQSPKYLFRKEGQNVTLSCEQNLNHDAMYWYRQDPGQGLRLIYYSQIVNDFQKGDIAEGYSVSREKKESFPLTVTSAQKNPTAFYLCASIMTGTYNSPLHFGNGTRLTVT.

This clone was seen just once. The chain joins TRBV25-1 to TRBJ1-4, with 8 bases aligning to TRBD1. Germline CDR1 and CDR2: MGHDK and SYGVNS. J was trimmed by 7 bases and V by 4 bases; bases with no gene match: 11. This CDR3 comprises 16 residues. For the CDR3, the DNA is TGTGCCAGCAGTGCCGCTCCAGGACAGGGTGGTGAAAAACTGTTTTTT. This translates into CASSAAPGQGGEKLFF.

In this sample, this clone turned up once. The V and J genes are TRBV4-1 and TRBJ2-3, with TRBD2 matching 12 bases. The J segment lost 0 bases and the V segment lost 5 bases, leaving 18 bases of the junction unmatched. The CDR3 consists of 21 residues. CDR1 is MGHRA, CDR2 YSYEKL, per germline. The DNA of the CDR3 is TGCGCCAGCAGCACCAGCCCCTTACTAGCGGGAGGACGCTCTAGCACAGATACGCAGTATTTT. Protein: CASSTSPLLAGGRSSTDTQYF.

The V gene is TRBV30, the J gene TRBJ2-1; D remains ambiguous. This CDR3 has 14 residues. Trimming shortened V by 1 base and J by 8 bases, and 15 bases separated the two germline ends. The germline gives CDR1 GTSNPN, CDR2 SVGIG (reference sequence). The CDR3 sequence: CAWSGVLRSDEQFF. CDR3 DNA: TGTGCCTGGAGTGGAGTACTACGATCAGATGAGCAGTTCTTC.

This rearrangement joins TRBV10-3 to TRBJ2-5, with 7 nucleotides matching TRBD2. With V trimmed by 4 bases and J by 5 bases, 1 base remained unmatched. Germline V lookup: CDR1 ENHRY, CDR2 SYGVKD. This CDR3 has 12 amino acids. The CDR3 spells CAISGEGETQYF. The CDR3 DNA follows: TGTGCCATCAGTGGGGAGGGGGAGACCCAGTACTTC.

V usage is TRBV25-1 and J usage is TRBJ1-6, with TRBD1 as a possible D gene (6 bases). Germline lookup yields CDR1 MGHDK and CDR2 SYGVNS. The CDR3 has 15 residues. The germline V and J ends were trimmed by 3 bases and 9 bases, with 15 bases remaining between them. CDR3 amino acids: CASSDLGQLGSPLHF. The CDR3 DNA sequence: TGTGCCAGCAGTGACTTAGGACAGCTGGGTTCACCCCTCCACTTT.

CDR3 nucleotides: TGTGCCAGCAGCTTAGGCGGGGGAGGTAACAATGAGCAGTTCTTC. This gives the protein CASSLGGGGNNEQFF. This chain uses TRBV7-9 with TRBJ2-1, with 7 bases aligning to TRBD2. This CDR3 comprises 15 residues. V shed 1 base, J shed 5 bases, and the junction held 5 bases outside the gene matches. Germline CDR1 and CDR2: SEHNR and FQNEAQ (reference sequence).

A single count supports this clone. V and J are TRBV6-1 and TRBJ1-2, with no clear D. The CDR3 has 11 amino acids. Germline V gives CDR1 MNHNS, CDR2 SASEGT. V lost 4 bases and J 6 bases, leaving 6 bases between the germline ends. The CDR3 sequence is CASSGPNGYTF. The CDR3 DNA reads as TGTGCCAGCAGTGGACCTAATGGCTACACCTTC.

The chain uses TRBV18 and TRBJ2-1; 12 bases agree with TRBD2. This CDR3 is built from 15 residues. V lost 0 bases, J lost 9 bases, and 3 bases stayed unmatched. Germline CDR1 KGHSH, CDR2 LQKENI. DNA of the CDR3: TGTGCCAGCTCACCACCGGTGGGACTAGCGGGTGAGCAGTTCTTC. Translating it yields CASSPPVGLAGEQFF.

The J gene is TRBJ2-7, the V gene TRBV7-3; D possibly uses TRBD1 or TRBD2 (6 bases each). The CDR3 has 13 amino acids. In germline, CDR1 is SGHTA, CDR2 FQGTGA. The ends were cut back, 3 bases at V and 2 bases at J, with 8 bases in the middle. The CDR3 DNA sequence: TGTGCCAGCAGCTTCGGGGGCGCCTACGAGCAGTACTTC. It is translated as CASSFGGAYEQYF.

This clone came up once. The CDR3 nucleotides are TGTGCCAGCAGCGGAACCGGGACTAGCTCCCTTTACGAGCAGTACTTC. Its translation: CASSGTGTSSLYEQYF. The V gene is TRBV5-8, the J gene TRBJ2-7; the match to TRBD2 covers 9 bases. There are 16 residues in the CDR3. Per germline, CDR1 SGHTS and CDR2 YDEGEE. V gave up 4 bases and J gave up 4 bases; unmatched junction bases: 12.

V gene TRBV4-3 combines with J gene TRBJ2-5; 8 positions agree with TRBD2. Germline V gene data show CDR1 as LGHNA and CDR2 as YSLEER. The CDR3 has 15 amino acids. The ends lost 0 bases at V and 4 bases at J; junction bases unmatched: 4. The CDR3 is CASSQDQSGRETQYF. CDR3 nucleotide sequence: TGCGCCAGCAGCCAAGATCAAAGCGGGAGAGAGACCCAGTACTTC.

The chain is built from TRBV25-1 and TRBJ2-5; D possibly corresponds to TRBD1 (5 bases). Germline V CDR1 and CDR2: MGHDK, SYGVNS. The CDR3 covers 14 residues. V lost 3 bases and J 6 bases, leaving 14 bases between the germline ends. CDR3 nucleotide sequence: TGTGCCAGCAGTGATTGGGCAGGGTGGAAGACCCAGTACTTC. Encoded protein: CASSDWAGWKTQYF.

This clone occurred once. The V and J genes are TRBV19 and TRBJ2-6; TRBD1 is a possible D gene (5 bases). Trimming took off 5 bases at V and 1 base at J, with 12 bases between the two ends. CDR1 is LNHDA, CDR2 SQIVND, per germline (reference sequence). The CDR3 totals 16 residues. This CDR3 reads CASSVREGSGANVLTF. The CDR3 region has the DNA TGTGCCAGTAGTGTCAGGGAAGGATCTGGGGCCAACGTCCTGACTTTC.

The chain links TRBV11-2 to TRBJ2-1; D is unclear. CDR1 is SGHAT, CDR2 FQNNGV, per germline. The CDR3 extends over 16 amino acids. Trimming pared 0 bases from V and 0 bases from J, leaving 9 bases between. The CDR3 bases are TGTGCCAGCAGCTTAGATTTGGGGAACTCCTACAATGAGCAGTTCTTC. Its translation is CASSLDLGNSYNEQFF.

The V call is TRBV27, the J call TRBJ1-2; D not certain. Germline assignment: CDR1 MNHEY and CDR2 SMNVEV (reference sequence). The V end lost 4 bases, the J end lost 8 bases, and 11 bases lay between the germline ends. The CDR3 spans 12 residues. In nucleotides, the CDR3 is TGTGCCAGCAGTTCGGTTATCGGGGGCTACACCTTC. Its protein product is CASSSVIGGYTF.

About this clone: The same CDR3 arises from other DNA sequences in this sample as well. The V gene is TRBV4-3, the J gene TRBJ2-7; 7 bases agree with TRBD1. Germline V gene data show CDR1 as LGHNA and CDR2 as YSLEER. The CDR3 has 15 residues. The J segment lost 2 bases and the V segment lost 1 base, leaving 5 bases of the junction unmatched. The CDR3 sequence is CASSQGPGGTYEQYF. CDR3 sequence (DNA): TGCGCCAGCAGCCAAGGACCAGGGGGAACCTACGAGCAGTACTTC.

The rearrangement uses TRBV5-6 and TRBJ2-5, with 10 nucleotides matching TRBD2. The CDR3 has 19 residues. Germline CDR1 SGHDT, CDR2 YYEEEE. After removal of 0 bases from V and 5 bases from J, the junction contained 16 bases not matched to a gene. Written as DNA, the CDR3 is TGTGCCAGCAGCTTGGAAGGACTAGCGGCAGCAAACCCTCCGGAGACCCAGTACTTC. Protein sequence: CASSLEGLAAANPPETQYF.

The chain uses TRBV4-1 and TRBJ1-4; 7 nucleotides agree with TRBD1. Germline CDR1 and CDR2: MGHRA and YSYEKL. The CDR3 covers 18 residues. Trimming cost V 3 bases and J 7 bases; bases outside gene matches: 17. CDR3 region: CASSHPDRLVPLGEKLFF. The CDR3 coding sequence is TGCGCCAGCAGCCACCCGGACAGGTTAGTTCCACTTGGTGAAAAACTGTTTTTT.

The rearrangement links TRBV29-1 to TRBJ1-5; D ambiguous. CDR1 is SQVTM and CDR2 is ANQGSEA in the germline V gene. Trimming took 2 bases from V and 9 from J, leaving 11 bases between them. This CDR3 comprises 12 residues. The CDR3 nucleotides read TGCAGCGTTGAAAACGGAGGCGGGCCCCAGCATTTT. Encoded protein: CSVENGGGPQHF.

The chain links TRBV18 to TRBJ1-5, with D possibly TRBD1 on 5 matching bases. The CDR3 totals 16 residues. The germline gives CDR1 KGHSH, CDR2 LQKENI. Trimming left V 3 bases short and J 3 bases short, with 15 bases between. The CDR3 spells CASSPDGAGTNQPQHF. The CDR3 bases are TGTGCCAGCTCACCCGACGGGGCAGGCACCAATCAGCCCCAGCATTTT. The entire variable domain, with the rest obtained from reference TRBV18 and TRBJ1-5, is as follows: NAGVMQNPRHLVRRRGQEARLRCSPMKGHSHVYWYRQLPEEGLKFMVYLQKENIIDESGMPKERFSAEFPKEGPSILRIQQVVRGDSAAYFCASSPDGAGTNQPQHFGDGTRLSIL.

The chain couples TRBV5-4 to TRBJ1-2; D perhaps matches TRBD1 (6 bases). The V gene's germline CDR1 is SGHNT and CDR2 YYREEE (reference sequence). Between the trimmed V and J ends, which lost 0 bases and 7 bases, there was a span of 19 bases. There are 16 residues in the CDR3. CDR3 in DNA: TGTGCCAGCAGCTTGGGTTCTCAGGGGAGAGTGCGTGGCTACACCTTC. It yields the protein CASSLGSQGRVRGYTF. Full variable domain (remainder filled in from reference TRBV5-4 and TRBJ1-2): ETGVTQSPTHLIKTRGQQVTLRCSSQSGHNTVSWYQQALGQGPQFIFQYYREEENGRGNFPPRFSGLQFPNYSSELNVNALELDDSALYLCASSLGSQGRVRGYTFGSGTRLTVV.

The V gene is TRBV7-8, the J gene TRBJ1-5; possibly TRBD1 for D (5 bases). V dropped 6 bases and J dropped 5 bases, with 32 bases sitting between them. The CDR3 consists of 20 residues. Germline assignment: CDR1 SGHVS and CDR2 FQNEAQ. DNA for the CDR3: TGTGCCAGCAGTCCAGGGTCGGGACGCGGCGGCAGGTCTGGGGATCAGCCCCAGCATTTT. Translation gives CASSPGSGRGGRSGDQPQHF.

This clone is a singleton in its sample. The chain employs TRBV7-7 and TRBJ2-5, with D perhaps given as TRBD1 or TRBD2 (5 bases each). V was cut by 1 base and J by 1 base, with 7 bases left in between. The CDR3 consists of 14 residues. Germline V gives CDR1 SSHAT, CDR2 FNYEAQ (reference sequence). CDR3 DNA sequence: TGTGCCAGCAGCTTAGGTGGGGGCCAAGAGACCCAGTACTTC. It specifies CASSLGGGQETQYF. Looking up the rest from reference TRBV7-7 and TRBJ2-5 gives the full variable domain: GAGVSQSPRYKVTKRGQDVTLRCDPISSHATLYWYQQALGQGPEFLTYFNYEAQPDKSGLPSDRFSAERPEGSISTLTIQRTEQRDSAMYRCASSLGGGQETQYFGPGTRLLVL.

Only a few counts were recorded for this clone. The chain links TRBV2 to TRBJ2-1; a possible D gene is TRBD2 (6 bases). Germline values: CDR1 SNHLY, CDR2 FYNNEI. The CDR3 loop spans 12 amino acids. Trimming stripped 6 bases from V and 10 bases from J, with 13 bases between. The CDR3 loop is CASSGSGGEQFF. CDR3 bases: TGTGCCAGCAGCGGAAGTGGAGGGGAGCAGTTCTTC.